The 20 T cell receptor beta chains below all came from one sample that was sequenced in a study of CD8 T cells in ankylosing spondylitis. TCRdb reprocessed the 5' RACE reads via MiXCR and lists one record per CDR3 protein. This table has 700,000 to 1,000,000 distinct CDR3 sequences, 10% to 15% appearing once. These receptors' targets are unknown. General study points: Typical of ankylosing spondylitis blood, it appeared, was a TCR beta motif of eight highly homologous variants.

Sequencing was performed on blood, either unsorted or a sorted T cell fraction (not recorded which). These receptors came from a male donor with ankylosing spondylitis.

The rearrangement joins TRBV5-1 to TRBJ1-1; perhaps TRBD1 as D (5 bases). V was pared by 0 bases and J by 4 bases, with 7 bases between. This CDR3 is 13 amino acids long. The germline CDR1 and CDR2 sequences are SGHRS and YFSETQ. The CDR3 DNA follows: TGCGCCAGCAGCTTGGAGGGGACCACTGAAGCTTTCTTT. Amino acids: CASSLEGTTEAFF.

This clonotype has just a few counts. The DNA of the CDR3 is TGTGCCAGCAGCCAAGTAGGGGGCCTGGGGACCCAGTACTTC. It translates to CASSQVGGLGTQYF. The chain uses TRBV14 and TRBJ2-5; TRBD1 aligns across 7 bases. Germline assignment: CDR1 SGHDN and CDR2 FVKESK. V trimming: 1 base; J trimming: 7 bases; junction bases outside the gene matches: 6. The CDR3 extends over 14 amino acids.

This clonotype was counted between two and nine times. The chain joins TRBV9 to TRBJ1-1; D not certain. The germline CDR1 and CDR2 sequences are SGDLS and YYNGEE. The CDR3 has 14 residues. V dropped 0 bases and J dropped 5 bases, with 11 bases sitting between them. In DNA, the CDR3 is TGTGCCAGCAGCGTAGGAAGGGATCGGACTGAAGCTTTCTTT. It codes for CASSVGRDRTEAFF.

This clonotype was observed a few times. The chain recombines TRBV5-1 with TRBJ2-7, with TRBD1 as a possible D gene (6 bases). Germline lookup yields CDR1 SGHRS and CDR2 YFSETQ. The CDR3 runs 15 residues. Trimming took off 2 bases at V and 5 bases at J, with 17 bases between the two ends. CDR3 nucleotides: TGCGCCAGCAGCTTCAGGGGAGCCTCAACGGACGAGCAGTACTTC. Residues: CASSFRGASTDEQYF. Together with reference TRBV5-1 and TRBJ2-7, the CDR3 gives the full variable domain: KAGVTQTPRYLIKTRGQQVTLSCSPISGHRSVSWYQQTPGQGLQFLFEYFSETQRNKGNFPGRFSGRQFSNSRSEMNVSTLELGDSALYLCASSFRGASTDEQYFGPGTRLTVT.

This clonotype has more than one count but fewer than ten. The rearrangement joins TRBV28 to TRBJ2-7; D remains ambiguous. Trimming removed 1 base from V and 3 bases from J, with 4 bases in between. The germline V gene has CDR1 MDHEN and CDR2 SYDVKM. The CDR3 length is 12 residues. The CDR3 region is CASSLSLYEQYF. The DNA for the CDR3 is TGTGCCAGCAGTTTATCCCTCTACGAGCAGTACTTC. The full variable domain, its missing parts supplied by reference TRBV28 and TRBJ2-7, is DVKVTQSSRYLVKRTGEKVFLECVQDMDHENMFWYRQDPGLGLRLIYFSYDVKMKEKGDIPEGYSVSREKKERFSLILESASTNQTSMYLCASSLSLYEQYFGPGTRLTVT.

CDR3 in DNA: TGCAGTGCCCGGACAGGGGTTGCTGAAGCTTTCTTT. The encoded protein is CSARTGVAEAFF. V usage is TRBV20-1 and J usage is TRBJ1-1; 9 nucleotides match TRBD1. Per the germline V gene, CDR1 is DFQATT and CDR2 is SNEGSKA (reference sequence). V lost 6 bases, J lost 6 bases, and 5 bases stayed unmatched. This CDR3 comprises 12 residues.

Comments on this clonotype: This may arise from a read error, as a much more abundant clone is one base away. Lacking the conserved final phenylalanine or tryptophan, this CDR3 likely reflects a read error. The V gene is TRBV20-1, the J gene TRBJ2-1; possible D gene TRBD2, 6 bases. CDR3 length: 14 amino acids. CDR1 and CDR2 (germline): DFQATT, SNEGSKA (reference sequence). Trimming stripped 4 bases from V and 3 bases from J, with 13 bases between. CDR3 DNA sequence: TGCAGTGCTAAACGAGCGGGTTTCTACAATGAGCAGTTCCTC. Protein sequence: CSAKRAGFYNEQFL.

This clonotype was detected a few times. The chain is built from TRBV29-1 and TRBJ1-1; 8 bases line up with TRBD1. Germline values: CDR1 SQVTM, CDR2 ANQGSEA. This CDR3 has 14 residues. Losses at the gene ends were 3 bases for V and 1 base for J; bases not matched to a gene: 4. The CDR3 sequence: CSVEGRGPNTEAFF. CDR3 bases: TGCAGCGTTGAGGGCAGGGGGCCGAACACTGAAGCTTTCTTT.

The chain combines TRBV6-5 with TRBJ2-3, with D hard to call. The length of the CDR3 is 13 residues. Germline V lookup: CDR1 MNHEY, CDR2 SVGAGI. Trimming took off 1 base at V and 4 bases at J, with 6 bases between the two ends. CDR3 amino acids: CASSYLVSDTQYF. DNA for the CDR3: TGTGCCAGCAGTTACTTAGTTTCAGATACGCAGTATTTT.

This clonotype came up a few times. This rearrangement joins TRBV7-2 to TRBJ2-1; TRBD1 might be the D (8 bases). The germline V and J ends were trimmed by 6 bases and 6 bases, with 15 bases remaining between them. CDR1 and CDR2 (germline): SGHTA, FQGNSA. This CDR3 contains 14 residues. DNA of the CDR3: TGTGCCAGCAGGTTAACAGGGGGGGGCAATGAGCAGTTCTTC. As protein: CASRLTGGGNEQFF.

CDR3 sequence: CASSYRPNQPQHF. The CDR3 coding sequence is TGTGCCAGCAGTTACCGGCCCAATCAGCCCCAGCATTTT. The chain recombines TRBV6-2 or TRBV6-3 with TRBJ1-5; unclear D gene. This CDR3 has 13 residues. Trimming removed 2 bases from V and 3 bases from J, with 5 bases in between. In germline, CDR1 is MNHEY, CDR2 SVGEGT.

In DNA, the CDR3 is TGTGCCAGCAGTTATTCTGGACAGGGAGATAATGAAAAACTGTTTTTT. It encodes CASSYSGQGDNEKLFF. The gene calls are TRBV6-5 and TRBJ1-4; 8 nucleotides match TRBD1. The CDR3 runs 16 residues. V gave up 3 bases and J gave up 4 bases; unmatched junction bases: 7. In germline, CDR1 is MNHEY, CDR2 SVGAGI.

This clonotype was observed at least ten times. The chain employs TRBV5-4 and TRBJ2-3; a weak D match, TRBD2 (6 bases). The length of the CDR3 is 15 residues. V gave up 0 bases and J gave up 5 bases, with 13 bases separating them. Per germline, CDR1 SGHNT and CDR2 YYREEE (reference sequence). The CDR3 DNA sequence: TGTGCCAGCAGCTTGGAGGCTAGGGAGGAAGATACGCAGTATTTT. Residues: CASSLEAREEDTQYF.

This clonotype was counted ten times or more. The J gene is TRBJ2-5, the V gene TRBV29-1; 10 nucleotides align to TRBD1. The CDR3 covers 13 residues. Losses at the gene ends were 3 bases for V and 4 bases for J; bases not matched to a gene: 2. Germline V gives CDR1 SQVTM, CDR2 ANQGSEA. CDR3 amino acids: CSVDDRGLETQYF. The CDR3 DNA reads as TGCAGCGTTGACGACAGGGGGCTAGAGACCCAGTACTTC.

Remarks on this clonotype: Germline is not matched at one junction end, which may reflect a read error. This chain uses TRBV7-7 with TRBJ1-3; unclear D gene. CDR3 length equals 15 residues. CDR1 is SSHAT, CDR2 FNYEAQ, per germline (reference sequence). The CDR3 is CASSRLPGSGNTIYF. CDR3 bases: TGTGCTAGCAGCCGTCTCCCCGGGTCGGGAAACACCATATATTTT.

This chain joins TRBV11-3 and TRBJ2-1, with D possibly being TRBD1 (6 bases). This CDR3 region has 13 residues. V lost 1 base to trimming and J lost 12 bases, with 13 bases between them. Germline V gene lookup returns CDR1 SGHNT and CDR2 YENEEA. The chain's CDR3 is CASSLASGVGQFF. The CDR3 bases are TGTGCCAGCAGCTTAGCTTCAGGGGTGGGGCAGTTCTTC.

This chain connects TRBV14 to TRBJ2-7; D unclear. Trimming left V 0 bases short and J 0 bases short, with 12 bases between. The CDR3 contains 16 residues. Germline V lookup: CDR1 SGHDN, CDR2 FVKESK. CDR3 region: CASSQDSPGSSYEQYF. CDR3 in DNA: TGTGCCAGCAGCCAAGATTCCCCAGGCAGCTCCTACGAGCAGTACTTC.

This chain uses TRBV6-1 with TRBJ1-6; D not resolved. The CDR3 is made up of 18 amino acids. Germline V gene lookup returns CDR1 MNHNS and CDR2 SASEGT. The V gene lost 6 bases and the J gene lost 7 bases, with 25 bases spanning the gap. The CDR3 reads CASSRIYQTDGRNSPLHF. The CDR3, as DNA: TGTGCCAGCAGCCGAATTTACCAGACGGACGGGCGAAATTCACCCCTCCACTTT.

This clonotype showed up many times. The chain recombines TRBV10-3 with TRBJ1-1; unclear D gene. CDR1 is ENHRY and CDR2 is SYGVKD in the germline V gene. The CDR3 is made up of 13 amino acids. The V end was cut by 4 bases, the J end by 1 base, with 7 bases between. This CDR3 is CAISALTNTEAFF. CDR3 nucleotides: TGTGCCATCAGTGCGCTTACGAACACTGAAGCTTTCTTT.

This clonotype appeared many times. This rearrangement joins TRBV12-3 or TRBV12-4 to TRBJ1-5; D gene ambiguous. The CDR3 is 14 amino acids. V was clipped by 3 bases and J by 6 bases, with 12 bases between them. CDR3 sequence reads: CASSFDGFGQPQHF. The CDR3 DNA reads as TGTGCCAGCAGTTTCGATGGTTTCGGTCAGCCCCAGCATTTT.